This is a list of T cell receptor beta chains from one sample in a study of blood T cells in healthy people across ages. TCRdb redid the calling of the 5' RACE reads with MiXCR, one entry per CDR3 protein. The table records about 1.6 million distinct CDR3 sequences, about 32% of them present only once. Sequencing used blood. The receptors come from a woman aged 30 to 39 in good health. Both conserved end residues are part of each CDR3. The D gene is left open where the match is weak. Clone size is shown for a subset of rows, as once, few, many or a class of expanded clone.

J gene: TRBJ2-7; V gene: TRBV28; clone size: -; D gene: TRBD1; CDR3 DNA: TGTGCCAGCAGTTTATTAGGGACAGGGGCCGAGCAGTACTTC; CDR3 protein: CASSLLGTGAEQYF
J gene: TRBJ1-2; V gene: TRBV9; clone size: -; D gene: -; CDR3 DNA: TGTGCCAACAGCGTAGGCAGGGAGGACTATGGCTACACCTTC; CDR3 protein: CANSVGREDYGYTF
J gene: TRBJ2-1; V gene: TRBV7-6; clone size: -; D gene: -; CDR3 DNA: TGTGCCAGCAGCCCTCGTAGAACTCCAGGGCCCTACAATGAGCAGTTCTTC; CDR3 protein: CASSPRRTPGPYNEQFF
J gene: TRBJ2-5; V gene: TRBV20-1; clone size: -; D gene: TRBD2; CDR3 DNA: TGCAGTGCTGGAGGACTAGCGGGGGGTCAAGAGACCCAGTACTTC; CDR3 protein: CSAGGLAGGQETQYF
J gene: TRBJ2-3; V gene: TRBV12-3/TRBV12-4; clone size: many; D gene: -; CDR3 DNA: TGTGCCAGCAGTACCCTCGCAGATACGCAGTATTTT; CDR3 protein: CASSTLADTQYF
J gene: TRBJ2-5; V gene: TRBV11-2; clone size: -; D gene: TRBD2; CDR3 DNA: TGTGACAGCAGCTTTACTAGCGGGAGAGGACAAGAGACCCAGTACTTC; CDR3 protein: CDSSFTSGRGQETQYF
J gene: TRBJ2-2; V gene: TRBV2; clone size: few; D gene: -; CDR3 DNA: TGTGCCAGCAGTGAAACAGGGAGAACCGGGGAGCTGTTTTTT; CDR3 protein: CASSETGRTGELFF
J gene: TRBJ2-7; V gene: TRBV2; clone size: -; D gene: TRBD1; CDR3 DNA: TGTGCCAGCCTAACCGGGACAGGGTCGTACGAGCAGTACTTC; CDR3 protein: CASLTGTGSYEQYF
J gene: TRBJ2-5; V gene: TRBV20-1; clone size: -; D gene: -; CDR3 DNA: TGCAGTGCTAGAGATGGTTTTCGGGGCTATGAGACCCAGTACTTC; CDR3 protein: CSARDGFRGYETQYF
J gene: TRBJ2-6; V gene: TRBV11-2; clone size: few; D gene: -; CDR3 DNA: TGTGCCAGCAGCTTAGCCTTACAGGTTGACTCTGGGGCCAACGTCCTGACTTTC; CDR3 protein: CASSLALQVDSGANVLTF
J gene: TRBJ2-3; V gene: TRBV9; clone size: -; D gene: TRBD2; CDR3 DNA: TGTGCCAGCAGCGCCTCGGCTAGCGGGGTTAATACGCAGTATTTT; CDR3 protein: CASSASASGVNTQYF